The 13 T cell receptor beta chains given below trace back to one sample, sequenced in a study of T-cell reconstitution after alpha-beta-depleted transplantation in children. It was with unique molecular identifiers that the TCRbeta library was prepared. Each CDR3 protein is one row after TCRdb ran MiXCR on the PCR reads. The sample consists of about 92,000 distinct CDR3 sequences, 12% of them appearing once. The specimen was PBMCs from the stem cell graft donor, collected from the stem cell graft. The receptors were gathered from a human donor who donated a stem cell graft to a child with inherited bone marrow failure.

This clonotype appeared many times. The V call is TRBV9, the J call TRBJ2-2; TRBD1 aligns across 7 bases. V dropped 4 bases and J dropped 0; count of bases not matched to a gene: 3. This CDR3 is 15 amino acids long. Germline CDR1 reads SGDLS; CDR2 reads YYNGEE. Written as DNA, the CDR3 is TGTGCCAGCAGCCCAGGACAGGCGAACACCGGGGAGCTGTTTTTT. Its translation is CASSPGQANTGELFF.

The chain is built from TRBV5-5 and TRBJ1-6; no clear D. Germline loops: CDR1 SGHKS, CDR2 YYEKEE (reference sequence). Trimming stripped 4 bases from V and 9 bases from J, with 11 bases between. CDR3 length equals 13 residues. This CDR3 is CASSLMGSSPLHF. CDR3 sequence (DNA): TGTGCCAGCAGCCTTATGGGATCTTCACCCCTCCACTTT.

This clonotype was observed at least ten times. The chain combines TRBV11-1 with TRBJ2-3, with D tentatively TRBD2 (6 bases). CDR3 length equals 18 residues. The V and J ends lost 2 bases and 4 bases respectively, with 22 bases between them. Germline V gives CDR1 SGHAT, CDR2 FQDESV (reference sequence). The CDR3 bases are TGTGCCAGCAGCTTAACCCCCGGGGGACCTGGGAGAGCAGATACGCAGTATTTT. Amino acid sequence: CASSLTPGGPGRADTQYF.

This clonotype was seen repeatedly, ten times or more. The chain employs TRBV4-3 and TRBJ2-1, with TRBD2 matching 11 bases. V lost 0 bases, J lost 4 bases, and 2 bases stayed unmatched. CDR1 LGHNA and CDR2 YSLEER come from the germline V gene. CDR3 length: 16 amino acids. CDR3 bases: TGCGCCAGCAGCCAAGAGGGGACTAGCGGTTACAATGAGCAGTTCTTC. Protein product: CASSQEGTSGYNEQFF.

This clonotype was seen many times. The rearrangement joins TRBV28 to TRBJ1-1; 10 positions match TRBD1. Germline CDR1 is MDHEN and CDR2 is SYDVKM. The CDR3 sequence is 15 residues long. V lost 5 bases and J lost 4; bases outside the gene matches: 7. The CDR3 loop reads CASSNRDRGGTEAFF. The CDR3 nucleotides read TGTGCCAGCAGTAACCGGGACAGGGGAGGCACTGAAGCTTTCTTT.

This clonotype was picked up many times. The rearrangement links TRBV5-1 to TRBJ1-5; the D is unclear. V shed 0 bases and J shed 0 bases, with 13 bases lying between them. The CDR3 has 17 residues. The germline V gene encodes CDR1 SGHRS and CDR2 YFSETQ. This chain's CDR3 is CASSLEVQAYSNQPQHF. The CDR3 bases are TGCGCCAGCAGCTTGGAAGTGCAGGCCTATAGCAATCAGCCCCAGCATTTT.

CDR3 sequence: CASSRGTGRRNSPLHF. The DNA for the CDR3 is TGCGCCAGCAGCCGGGGCACAGGGCGGCGTAATTCACCCCTCCACTTT. This chain links TRBV4-3 with TRBJ1-6; possible D gene TRBD1, 6 bases. Between the trimmed V and J ends, which lost 4 bases and 6 bases, there was a span of 16 bases. The CDR3 is made up of 16 amino acids. Germline V gene data show CDR1 as LGHNA and CDR2 as YSLEER.

Ten or more counts support this clonotype. The CDR3 nucleotides read TGCGCCAGCAGCTTGTCCGGGGCCGGGAACGAGCAGTACTTC. This encodes CASSLSGAGNEQYF. The chain joins TRBV5-1 to TRBJ2-7; D tentatively reads TRBD1 or TRBD2 (5 bases each). There are 14 residues in the CDR3. Per the germline V gene, CDR1 is SGHRS and CDR2 is YFSETQ. V lost 1 base, J lost 5 bases, and 13 bases lay in between.

This clonotype has just a few counts. J is TRBJ1-1 and V is TRBV14; D is undetermined. This CDR3 has 14 amino acids. V shed 3 bases and J shed 1 base, with 9 bases lying between them. In germline, CDR1 is SGHDN, CDR2 FVKESK. The CDR3 sequence: CASSQLYQNTEAFF. For the CDR3, the DNA is TGTGCCAGCAGCCAGTTATATCAGAACACTGAAGCTTTCTTT.

This clonotype occurred many times. The CDR3 sequence: CASSVGAGGLGETQYF. In nucleotides, the CDR3 is TGTGCCAGCAGCGTAGGTGCAGGGGGCTTAGGGGAGACCCAGTACTTC. The V call is TRBV9, the J call TRBJ2-5; 8 bases align to TRBD1. Germline assignment: CDR1 SGDLS and CDR2 YYNGEE. The V segment lost 0 bases and the J segment 5 bases; nucleotides outside the gene matches: 9. The CDR3 is made up of 16 amino acids.

This clonotype was detected only a few times. V gene TRBV6-2 or TRBV6-3 combines with J gene TRBJ1-2, with D possibly TRBD1 on 6 matching bases. The ends were cut back, 5 bases at V and 4 bases at J, with 14 bases in the middle. This CDR3 comprises 14 residues. Germline CDR1 MNHEY, CDR2 SVGEGT. The CDR3 region is CASSAGEYGYGYTF. CDR3 DNA sequence: TGTGCCAGCAGTGCAGGGGAATATGGCTATGGCTACACCTTC.

This clonotype appeared many times. The genes are TRBV7-8 and TRBJ1-2, with D unresolved. This CDR3 contains 12 residues. Germline CDR1 is SGHVS and CDR2 is FQNEAQ. Trimming shortened V by 4 bases and J by 4 bases, and 7 bases separated the two germline ends. The CDR3 here is CASSSDFYGYTF. Here the CDR3 DNA reads TGTGCCAGCAGCTCAGACTTCTATGGCTACACCTTC.

In its sample, this clonotype was seen many times. V is TRBV5-1 and J is TRBJ2-7; D is undetermined. Trimming removed 4 bases from V and 0 bases from J, with 11 bases in between. Per the germline V gene, CDR1 is SGHRS and CDR2 is YFSETQ. There are 14 residues in the CDR3. CDR3 coding DNA: TGCGCCAGCAGCCGATTGACGGGCTCCTACGAGCAGTACTTC. Translation gives CASSRLTGSYEQYF.